This T cell receptor (beta chain) was found in a study of T cells in Graves' hyperthyroidism and ophthalmopathy. Study results and limitations: In blood, most of the thyroid clonotypes expanded above 0.001 were also present. The authors' 13 V-J model separated ophthalmopathy from stable hyperthyroidism.

Amplified TCR beta CDR3 regions derived from RNA transcripts. The study used the HTBI primer set for a first-round RT-PCR of the TCR CDR3. TCRdb processed the multiplex PCR reads anew with MiXCR; each CDR3 protein has one entry. The sample consists of a few hundred thousand distinct CDR3 sequences, approximately 16% of them appearing once. In this sample, this clonotype turned up a few times. The antigen remains undetermined. Recently diagnosed hyperthyroidism of less than 2 months' duration affected patients aged 18 to 65. Per the germline V gene, CDR1 is SGHRS and CDR2 is YFSETQ. V gave up 7 bases and J gave up 6 bases; unmatched junction bases: 12. The CDR3 runs to 15 residues.

V usage is TRBV5-1 and J usage is TRBJ2-2, with TRBD2 matching 7 bases. The sequenced sample consisted of blood. The receptor was isolated from a woman aged 45-60 years with Graves' hyperthyroidism that later progressed to Graves' ophthalmopathy. The CDR3 loop is CASGRASGEAGELFF. For the CDR3, the DNA is TGCGCCAGCGGGCGGGCGAGCGGGGAAGCCGGGGAGCTGTTTTTT.